The text below deals with one T cell receptor (beta chain). Its target is unknown. The data belong to a study of blood T cells in healthy people across ages. Study in general: About one barcoded beta molecule per two T cells came from capture by template switching. Whole-study results and caveats: There was a strong correlation between TCR beta diversity and naive T cell percentage.

A second about 7 to 11 cycle PCR used barcoded and J-beta primers. TCRdb independently ran MiXCR on the 5' RACE reads; one entry per CDR3 protein. The table records some 1.5 million distinct CDR3 sequences, roughly 27% of them present only once. This CDR3 spans 14 amino acids. The ends were cut back, 1 base at V and 5 bases at J, with 13 bases in the middle. Per germline, CDR1 GTSNPN and CDR2 SVGIG (reference sequence). The sequence was obtained from a woman aged 25 to 39 in good health. The chain employs TRBV30 and TRBJ2-3; D is ambiguous. Sequencing was performed on blood. The CDR3 region has the DNA TGTGCCTGGAGTGCTAGAAGAGTAGGAGATACGCAGTATTTT. Its protein product is CAWSARRVGDTQYF.